Presented here are 9 T cell receptor beta chains from one specimen sequenced in a study of CD8+ T cells in alopecia areata. Specified treatment: oral pan-JAK inhibitor, 5-10 mg twice daily. After isolation, RNA underwent reverse transcription to generate cDNA as the sequencing template. Profiling relied on immunoSEQ multiplex PCR, and the TCRdb table lists in-frame clones only, not all of them. The sample yields some 150,000 clones, 82% seen once. The sequences come from CD8+ T cells sorted from blood, collected at week 4, from a patient treated with tofacitinib. Every receptor here comes from a human donor with alopecia areata.

This chain links TRBV9 with TRBJ2-5; possibly TRBD1 for D (6 bases). The germline V and J ends were trimmed by 4 bases and 1 base, with 11 bases remaining between them. The germline gives CDR1 SGDLS, CDR2 YYNGEE. CDR3 size: 14 residues. CDR3 nucleotide sequence: TGTGCCAGCAGCACAGGACAGACCCAAGAGACCCAGTACTTC. Translating it yields CASSTGQTQETQYF.

V usage is TRBV7-9 and J usage is TRBJ2-1; tentative D call: TRBD1 (6 bases). The CDR3 is made up of 15 amino acids. Deletions cut 5 bases from V and 7 bases from J, with 18 bases between. Germline assignment: CDR1 SEHNR and CDR2 FQNEAQ (reference sequence). CDR3 protein: CASSPLGGHGNEQFF. The CDR3 bases are TGTGCCAGCAGCCCTTTAGGGGGTCACGGGAATGAGCAGTTCTTC.

This clone was counted a single time. The chain is built from TRBV7-9 and TRBJ2-3; 11 bases are a match to TRBD1. There are 16 residues in the CDR3. Germline CDR1 SEHNR, CDR2 FQNEAQ (reference sequence). CDR3 in DNA: TGTGCAACCGGGGCACGAGGACAGGGGGCGGCAGATACGCAGTATTTT. Amino acid sequence: CATGARGQGAADTQYF.

The chain recombines TRBV7-9 with TRBJ1-4, with D maybe TRBD1 (5 bases). CDR1 and CDR2 (germline): SEHNR, FQNEAQ (reference sequence). The CDR3 is 13 residues long. Between the trimmed V and J ends, which lost 4 bases and 12 bases, there was a span of 15 bases. CDR3 loop: CASSYGRGGQLFF. The CDR3 coding sequence is TGTGCCAGCAGCTACGGGCGTGGGGGTCAACTGTTTTTT.

This chain joins TRBV29-1 and TRBJ2-2; D not resolved. This CDR3 comprises 11 residues. V was shortened by 6 bases and J by 7 bases, with 9 bases between the two germline ends. The V gene's germline CDR1 is SQVTM and CDR2 ANQGSEA. In nucleotides, the CDR3 is TGCAGCGTCCATCAAAGCGGGGAGCTGTTTTTT. Its protein product is CSVHQSGELFF.

The chain uses TRBV5-4 and TRBJ2-5, with TRBD1 matching 9 bases. V was clipped by 1 base and J by 14 bases; unmatched bases: 9. Germline V gene sequence: CDR1 SGHNT, CDR2 YYREEE (reference sequence). The CDR3 consists of 13 residues. The CDR3 is CASSLIGTGMDYF. CDR3 nucleotide sequence: TGTGCCAGCAGCTTGATCGGGACAGGGATGGATTACTTC.

This clone has more than one count but fewer than ten. The rearrangement uses TRBV19 and TRBJ2-1; 10 bases align to TRBD2. V was pared by 3 bases and J by 4 bases, with 6 bases of the junction left unmatched. The CDR3 length is 16 residues. Germline CDR1 and CDR2: LNHDA and SQIVND (reference sequence). The CDR3 is CASSISSGGAYNEQFF. CDR3 DNA sequence: TGTGCCAGTAGTATCTCCAGCGGGGGGGCTTACAATGAGCAGTTCTTC. The entire variable domain, with the rest obtained from reference TRBV19 and TRBJ2-1, is as follows: DGGITQSPKYLFRKEGQNVTLSCEQNLNHDAMYWYRQDPGQGLRLIYYSQIVNDFQKGDIAEGYSVSREKKESFPLTVTSAQKNPTAFYLCASSISSGGAYNEQFFGPGTRLTVL.

This rearrangement joins TRBV5-6 to TRBJ1-2; D might be TRBD1 (6 bases). The CDR3 covers 17 residues. Germline loops: CDR1 SGHDT, CDR2 YYEEEE. V lost 0 bases and J lost 1, with 16 bases in between. The CDR3 is CASSLGVPTGDNYGYTF. The CDR3 nucleotides are TGTGCCAGCAGCTTGGGAGTTCCGACAGGAGATAACTATGGCTACACCTTC.

This clone has only one observation. V and J are TRBV5-1 and TRBJ2-7; TRBD1 matches 7 bases. This CDR3 has 16 residues. Trimming cost V 0 bases and J 2 bases; bases outside gene matches: 8. The germline V gene has CDR1 SGHRS and CDR2 YFSETQ. The CDR3 coding sequence is TGCGCCAGCAGCTTGGCAGTAGGGGGCGCAACCTACGAGCAGTACTTC. Protein sequence: CASSLAVGGATYEQYF.